This T cell receptor (beta chain) was identified in a study of control samples from healthy donors and cancer patients. The CDR3 sequence is 18 residues long. The V gene end was trimmed by 3 bases and the J gene end by 0 bases; junction bases not matched to a gene: 8. Germline V CDR1 and CDR2: SGDLS, YYNGEE. Clones were read by immunoSEQ multiplex PCR, and TCRdb kept only the in-frame ones, dropping some. The table has around 140,000 clones, approximately 91% seen once; the top ten hold approximately 3.4%. This receptor was identified in a man aged 30 to 45 in good health. The specimen was blood. The chain joins TRBV9 to TRBJ2-7; 14 nucleotides agree with TRBD2. The CDR3 coding sequence is TGTGCCAGCAGCGGCCCCGGGACTAGCGGGGGTTCCTCCTACGAGCAGTACTTC. This sequence encodes CASSGPGTSGGSSYEQYF.